This TCR beta chain was recovered during a study of T cell changes during pregnancy in multiple sclerosis. The length of the CDR3 is 18 residues. Clones were read by immunoSEQ multiplex PCR, and TCRdb kept only the in-frame ones, dropping some. The sample contains roughly 84,000 clones, around 93% of which appear only once. Specimen: peripheral blood, collected in the third trimester of pregnancy. This chain connects TRBV21-1 to TRBJ2-7; the table's D call of TRBD1 was not tested on the DNA. TRBV21-1 is given as a pseudogene. The clonotype originates from a female donor in good health, enrolled as a control in a pregnancy study. The CDR3 coding sequence is TGTGCCAGCAGCAAAAAATCGATTCGGGGACAGGGGAAATACGAGCAGTACTTC. This sequence encodes CASSKKSIRGQGKYEQYF.